The present T cell receptor (beta chain) was sequenced within a study of CD8+CD57+ T cells in acquired aplastic anemia. Study-wide background: When averaged, DNA from sorted CD4+ and CD8+ cells came to 2.5 to 4 ug. Study conclusions and caveats: Some 31 CD8+ CDR3 sequences were shared between patients and controls.

An expansion of CD8+CD57+ cells by flow cytometry had been shown in patients chosen for sequencing. Each patient carried a diagnosis of severe acquired aplastic anemia. Patients were therapy-naive when their blood was sampled. This clonotype showed up many times. Its antigen is as yet unknown. TCR beta VDJ and CDR3 were profiled, and genomic DNA was the template. In TCRdb, the reads were re-called with MiXCR into one record per CDR3 protein. The table lists fewer than 85,000 distinct CDR3 sequences, 55% to 75% of them singletons, with approximately 80% in the top ten. V dropped 9 bases and J dropped 7; count of bases not matched to a gene: 4. CDR3 length: 12 amino acids. Germline values: CDR1 SEHNR, CDR2 FQNEAQ (reference sequence).

The clonotype originates from a human donor with aplastic anemia. The chain joins TRBV7-9 to TRBJ2-4, with TRBD2 identical over 9 bases. The specimen sequenced was sorted CD4+, CD8+, or CD8+CD57+ T cells (not recorded which) from PBMCs. CDR3 loop: CASIAGGNIQYF. Written as DNA, the CDR3 is TGTGCCAGTATCGCGGGGGGGAACATTCAGTACTTC.